This T cell receptor (delta chain) derives from a study of γδ T cells in repeated Plasmodium falciparum infection (dated by TCRdb to the early 2020s). With respect to the entire study: Malian children exposed to intense seasonal malaria transmission were enrolled in the natural-infection arm and compared with Australian children matched for age and gender. The study examined how repeated Plasmodium falciparum infection shapes the human gammadelta T cell repertoire, using natural infection in Mali and controlled human malaria infection. Malian gammadelta TCR repertoires were analysed cross-sectionally in periods with no transmission and longitudinally across episodes of acute febrile malaria. Controlled-infection subjects were sampled at baseline, immediately before selected infections, and 21 days after each infection. Four controlled human malaria infections were administered to about five malaria-naive U.S. adults over around 600 days by bites from P. falciparum NF54-infected Anopheles stephensi mosquitoes. Study-level results and caveats: Analysis of inter-individual variability in gammadelta T cell responses was limited by the small size of the controlled-infection cohort. Compared with the repertoires of Australian children, the Vdelta2-negative gammadelta TCR repertoires of Malian children appeared more clonally expanded, less diverse and less shared. Repeated controlled infections appeared to drive waves of new clonotype selection in Vdelta2-negative, largely Vdelta1+, gammadelta TCR repertoires. Generalizability was limited because the Malian cohort came from a small rural village made up predominantly of one ethnic group. Across time and infection, the Vgamma9/Vdelta2+ TCR repertoires showed a highly stable polyclonal makeup, with many TCRgamma sequences overlapping between individuals.

Library preparation was by multiplex PCR. Instrument used: Illumina MiSeq. Both TCR gamma (TRG) and TCR delta (TRD) chains were sequenced from each sorted gammadelta T cell sample. Concerning the study's data processing: Clonotype tree plots, accumulated frequency of the top 20 clonotypes, diversity index (DI) and D75 metrics were included in the repertoire analyses. TCRdb reran clone calling on the public reads with CATT; rows sharing one DNA sequence were then combined. What appears here as the V and J calls and clone size reflects TCRdb's work, not the paper's. This sample has approximately 90,000 delta-chain clones in its table, and 0.98% of those were observed once. The ten largest clonotypes hold more than 9% of the sample. The germline V gene yields GEAIGNYY for CDR1 and EKD for CDR2. The CDR3 measures 18 amino acids from cysteine to phenylalanine. The CDR3 DNA has 54 bases and is translated from base 1.

For bulk TCR repertoire analysis, Vgamma9/Vdelta2+ and Vdelta2-negative gammadelta T cell populations were flow-sorted out of peripheral blood mononuclear cells. This clone was picked up a small number of times. Its antigen is unknown. The protein in TCRdb stems from a much larger clone and differs at residue 14 from this DNA's translation, likely a read error; here the protein is translated from the DNA. The V and J segments used are TRDV2 and TRDJ1, with 13 bases aligning to TRDD3. In the absence of a J gene in TCRdb, the DNA was matched to germline to assign it here. Material: gamma-delta T cells from blood. This receptor was taken from a pool of human donors (malaria-infected and uninfected, not separated). The bases are TGTGCCTGTGACACCTTGTTACTGGGGGATACGAAGACCGAAAAACTCATCTTT. This is translated as CACDTLLLGDTKTEKLIF.